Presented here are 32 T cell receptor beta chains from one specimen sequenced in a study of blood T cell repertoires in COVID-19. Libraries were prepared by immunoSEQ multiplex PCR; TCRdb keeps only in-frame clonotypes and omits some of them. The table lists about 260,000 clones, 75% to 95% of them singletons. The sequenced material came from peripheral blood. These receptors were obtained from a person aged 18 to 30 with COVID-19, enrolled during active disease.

The CDR3 coding sequence is TGTGCCAGCAGCTTAGACCTGGGACTAGCGGGAGGCGTTGAGCAGTTCTTC. Protein product: CASSLDLGLAGGVEQFF. The V gene is TRBV7-8, the J gene TRBJ2-1; TRBD2 aligns across 15 bases. This CDR3 contains 17 residues. V shed 1 base and J 9 bases; nucleotides not matched to a gene: 7. Germline V lookup: CDR1 SGHVS, CDR2 FQNEAQ.

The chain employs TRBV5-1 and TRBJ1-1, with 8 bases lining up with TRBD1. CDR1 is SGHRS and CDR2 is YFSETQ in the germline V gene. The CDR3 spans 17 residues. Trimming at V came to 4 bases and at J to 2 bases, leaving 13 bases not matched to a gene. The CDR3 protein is CASSQSDRGIPNTEAFF. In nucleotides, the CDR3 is TGCGCCAGCAGCCAATCCGACAGGGGCATACCTAACACTGAAGCTTTCTTT.

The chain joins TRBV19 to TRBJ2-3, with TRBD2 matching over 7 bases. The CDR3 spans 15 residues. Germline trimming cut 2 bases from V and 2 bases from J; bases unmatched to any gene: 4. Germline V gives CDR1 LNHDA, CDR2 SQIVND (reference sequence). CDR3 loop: CASSITSAFTDTQYF. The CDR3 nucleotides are TGTGCCAGTAGTATAACTAGCGCATTCACAGATACGCAGTATTTT.

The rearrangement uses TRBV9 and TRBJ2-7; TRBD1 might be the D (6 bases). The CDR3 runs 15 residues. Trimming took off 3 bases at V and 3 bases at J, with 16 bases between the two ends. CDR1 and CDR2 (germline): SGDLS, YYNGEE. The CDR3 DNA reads TGTGCCAGCAGCGAGTGGGGGTCAGGGGTCTACGAGCAGTACTTC. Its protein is CASSEWGSGVYEQYF.

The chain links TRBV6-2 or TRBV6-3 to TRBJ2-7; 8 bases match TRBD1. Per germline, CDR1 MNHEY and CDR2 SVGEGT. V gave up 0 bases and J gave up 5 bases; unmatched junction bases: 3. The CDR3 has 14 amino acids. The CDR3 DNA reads TGTGCCAGCAGTTACTCGGACAGGGAGAACGAGCAGTACTTC. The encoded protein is CASSYSDRENEQYF.

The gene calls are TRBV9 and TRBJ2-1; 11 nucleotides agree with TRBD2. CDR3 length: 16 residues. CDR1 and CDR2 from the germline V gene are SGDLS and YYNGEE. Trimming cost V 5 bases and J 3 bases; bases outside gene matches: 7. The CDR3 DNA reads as TGTGCCAGCAGTCCCCCTAGCGGGAGGAACTACAATGAGCAGTTCTTC. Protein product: CASSPPSGRNYNEQFF.

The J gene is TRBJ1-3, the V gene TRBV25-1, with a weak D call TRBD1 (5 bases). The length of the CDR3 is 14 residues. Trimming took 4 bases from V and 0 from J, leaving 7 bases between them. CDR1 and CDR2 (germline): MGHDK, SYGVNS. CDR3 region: CASSADSSGNTIYF. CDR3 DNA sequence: TGTGCCAGCAGTGCCGACAGCTCTGGAAACACCATATATTTT.

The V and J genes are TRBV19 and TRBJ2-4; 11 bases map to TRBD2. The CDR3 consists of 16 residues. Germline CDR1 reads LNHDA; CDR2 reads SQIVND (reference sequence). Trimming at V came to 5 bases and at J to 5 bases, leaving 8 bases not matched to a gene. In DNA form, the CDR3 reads TGTGCCAGTAGTTCGGGACTAGCGGATAGCCAAAACATTCAGTACTTC. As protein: CASSSGLADSQNIQYF.

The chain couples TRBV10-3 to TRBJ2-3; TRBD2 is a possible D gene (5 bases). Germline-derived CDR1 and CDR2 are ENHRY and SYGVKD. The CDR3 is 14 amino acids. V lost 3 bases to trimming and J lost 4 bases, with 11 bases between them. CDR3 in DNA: TGTGCCATCAGTGACCCTGGACTGTCAGATACGCAGTATTTT. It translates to CAISDPGLSDTQYF.

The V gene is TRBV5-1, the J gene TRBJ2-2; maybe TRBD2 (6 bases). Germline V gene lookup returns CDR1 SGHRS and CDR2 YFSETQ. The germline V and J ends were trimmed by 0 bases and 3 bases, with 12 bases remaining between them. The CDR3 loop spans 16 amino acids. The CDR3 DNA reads TGCGCCAGCAGCTTGGAGGCCGGGGGATACACCGGGGAGCTGTTTTTT. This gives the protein CASSLEAGGYTGELFF.

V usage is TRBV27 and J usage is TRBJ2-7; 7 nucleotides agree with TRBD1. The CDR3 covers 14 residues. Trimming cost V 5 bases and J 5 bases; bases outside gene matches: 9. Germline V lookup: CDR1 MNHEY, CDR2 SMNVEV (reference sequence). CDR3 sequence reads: CASSRDRDVNEQYF. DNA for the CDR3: TGTGCCAGCAGTCGTGACAGGGATGTAAACGAGCAGTACTTC.

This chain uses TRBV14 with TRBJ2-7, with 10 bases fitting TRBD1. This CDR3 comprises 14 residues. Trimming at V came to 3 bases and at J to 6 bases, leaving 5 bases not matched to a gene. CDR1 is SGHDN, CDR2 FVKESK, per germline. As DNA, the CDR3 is TGTGCCAGCAGCCACTTGGGACAGGGGCTCGAGCAGTACTTC. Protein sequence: CASSHLGQGLEQYF.

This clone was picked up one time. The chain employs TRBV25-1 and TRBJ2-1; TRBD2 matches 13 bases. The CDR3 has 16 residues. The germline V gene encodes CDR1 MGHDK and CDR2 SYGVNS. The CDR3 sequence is CAAQGLAGVNDNEQFF. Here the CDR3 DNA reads TGTGCTGCACAAGGACTAGCGGGAGTAAACGACAATGAGCAGTTCTTC.

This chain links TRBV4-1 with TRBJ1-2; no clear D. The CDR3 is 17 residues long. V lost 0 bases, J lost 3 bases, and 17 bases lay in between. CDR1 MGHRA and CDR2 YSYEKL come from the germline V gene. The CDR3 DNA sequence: TGCGCCAGCAGCCAAGATACGGTTGCGGAAGCCTACTATGGCTACACCTTC. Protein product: CASSQDTVAEAYYGYTF.

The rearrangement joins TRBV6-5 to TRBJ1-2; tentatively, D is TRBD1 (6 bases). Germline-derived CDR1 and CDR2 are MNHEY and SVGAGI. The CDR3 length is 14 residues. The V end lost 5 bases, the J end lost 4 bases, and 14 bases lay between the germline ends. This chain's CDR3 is CASSPEPGVYGYTF. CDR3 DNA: TGTGCCAGCAGTCCAGAACCAGGGGTCTATGGCTACACCTTC.

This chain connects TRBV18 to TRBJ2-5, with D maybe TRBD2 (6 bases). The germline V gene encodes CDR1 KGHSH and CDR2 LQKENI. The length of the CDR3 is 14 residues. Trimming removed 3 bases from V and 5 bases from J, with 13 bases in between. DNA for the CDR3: TGTGCCAGCTCACCGCCGGGACTTCGGGAGACCCAGTACTTC. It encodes CASSPPGLRETQYF.

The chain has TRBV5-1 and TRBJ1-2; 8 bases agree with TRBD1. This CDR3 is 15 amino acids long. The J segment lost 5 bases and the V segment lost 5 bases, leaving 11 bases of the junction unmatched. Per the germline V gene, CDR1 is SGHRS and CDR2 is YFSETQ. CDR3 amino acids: CASRRALQGGYGYTF. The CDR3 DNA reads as TGCGCCAGCAGGCGCGCCCTACAGGGGGGGTATGGCTACACCTTC.

The CDR3 DNA sequence: TGTGCCAGCAGTGAAATAACGGGGGGATACTCAGCTTTCTTT. Translated, it gives CASSEITGGYSAFF. The rearrangement uses TRBV2 and TRBJ1-1, with D perhaps matching TRBD1 (5 bases). The V end was cut by 2 bases, the J end by 10 bases, with 17 bases between. From germline, CDR1 is SNHLY and CDR2 FYNNEI. The CDR3 runs 14 residues. The variable domain in full, with the rest retrieved from reference TRBV2 and TRBJ1-1, is EPEVTQTPSHQVTQMGQEVILRCVPISNHLYFYWYRQILGQKVEFLVSFYNNEISEKSEIFDDQFSVERPDGSNFTLKIRSTKLEDSAMYFCASSEITGGYSAFFGQGTRLTVV.

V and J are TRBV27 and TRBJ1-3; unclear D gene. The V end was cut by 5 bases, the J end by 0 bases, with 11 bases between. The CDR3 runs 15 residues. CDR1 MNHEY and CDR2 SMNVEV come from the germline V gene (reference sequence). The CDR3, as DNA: TGTGCCAGCAGTGAGAGTCGAATCTCTGGAAACACCATATATTTT. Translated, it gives CASSESRISGNTIYF.

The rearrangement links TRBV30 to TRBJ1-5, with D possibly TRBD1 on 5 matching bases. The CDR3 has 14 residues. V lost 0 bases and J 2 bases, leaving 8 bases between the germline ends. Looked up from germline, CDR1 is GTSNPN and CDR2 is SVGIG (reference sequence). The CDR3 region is CAWSVGGGNQPQHF. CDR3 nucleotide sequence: TGTGCCTGGAGTGTGGGGGGGGGCAATCAGCCCCAGCATTTT.

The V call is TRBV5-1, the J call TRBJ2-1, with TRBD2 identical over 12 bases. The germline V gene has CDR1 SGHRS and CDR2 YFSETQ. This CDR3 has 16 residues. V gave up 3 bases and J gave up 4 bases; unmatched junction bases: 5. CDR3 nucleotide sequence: TGCGCCAGCAGCTGGGGACTAGCGGGTTCATACAATGAGCAGTTCTTC. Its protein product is CASSWGLAGSYNEQFF.

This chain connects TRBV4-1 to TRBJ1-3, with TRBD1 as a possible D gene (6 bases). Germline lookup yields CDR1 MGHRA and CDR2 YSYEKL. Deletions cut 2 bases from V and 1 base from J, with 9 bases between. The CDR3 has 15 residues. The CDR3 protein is CASSQTGQSGNTIYF. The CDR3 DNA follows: TGCGCCAGCAGCCAAACGGGACAATCTGGAAACACCATATATTTT.

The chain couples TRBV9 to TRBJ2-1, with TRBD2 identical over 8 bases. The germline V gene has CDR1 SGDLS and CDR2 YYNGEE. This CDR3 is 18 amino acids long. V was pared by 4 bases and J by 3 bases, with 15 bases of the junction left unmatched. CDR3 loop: CASSPTVPQRGLYNEQFF. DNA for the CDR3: TGTGCCAGCAGCCCTACCGTCCCCCAGCGGGGGCTCTACAATGAGCAGTTCTTC.

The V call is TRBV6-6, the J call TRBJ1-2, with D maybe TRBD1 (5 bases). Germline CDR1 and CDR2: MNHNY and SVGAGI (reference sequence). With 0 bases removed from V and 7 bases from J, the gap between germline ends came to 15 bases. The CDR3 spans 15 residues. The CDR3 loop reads CASSYSSMQGGGYTF. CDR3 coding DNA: TGTGCCAGCAGTTACTCGTCAATGCAGGGAGGTGGCTACACCTTC.

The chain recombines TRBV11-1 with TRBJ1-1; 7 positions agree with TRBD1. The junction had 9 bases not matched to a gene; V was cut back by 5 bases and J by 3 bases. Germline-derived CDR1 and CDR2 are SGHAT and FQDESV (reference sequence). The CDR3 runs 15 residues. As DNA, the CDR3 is TGTGCCAGCAGCAAAGGAGGGGGCTCCCACACTGAAGCTTTCTTT. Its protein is CASSKGGGSHTEAFF.

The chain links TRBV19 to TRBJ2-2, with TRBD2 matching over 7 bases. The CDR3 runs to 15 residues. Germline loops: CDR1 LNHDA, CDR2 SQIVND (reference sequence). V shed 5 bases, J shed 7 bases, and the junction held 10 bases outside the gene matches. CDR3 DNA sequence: TGTGCCAGTAGTTGGGGGGGAGGAGGTGTCGGGGAGCTGTTTTTT. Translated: CASSWGGGGVGELFF.

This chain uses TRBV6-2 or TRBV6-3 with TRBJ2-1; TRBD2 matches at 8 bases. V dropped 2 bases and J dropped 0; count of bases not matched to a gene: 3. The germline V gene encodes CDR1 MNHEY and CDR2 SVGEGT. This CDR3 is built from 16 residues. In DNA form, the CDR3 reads TGTGCCAGCAGTTACGGAGGGACTAGCTCCTACAATGAGCAGTTCTTC. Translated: CASSYGGTSSYNEQFF.

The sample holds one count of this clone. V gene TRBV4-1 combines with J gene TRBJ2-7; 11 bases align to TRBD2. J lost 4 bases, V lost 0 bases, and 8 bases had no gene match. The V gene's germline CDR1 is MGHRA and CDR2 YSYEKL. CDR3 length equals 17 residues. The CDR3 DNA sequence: TGCGCCAGCAGCCAAGAACCGCTACTAGCGGGAGAGTACGAGCAGTACTTC. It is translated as CASSQEPLLAGEYEQYF.

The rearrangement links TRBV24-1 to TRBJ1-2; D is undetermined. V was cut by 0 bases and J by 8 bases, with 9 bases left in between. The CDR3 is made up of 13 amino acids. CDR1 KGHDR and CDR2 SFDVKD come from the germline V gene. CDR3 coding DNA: TGTGCCACCAGTGATTTGCGCGGAGGCGGCTACACCTTC. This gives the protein CATSDLRGGGYTF.

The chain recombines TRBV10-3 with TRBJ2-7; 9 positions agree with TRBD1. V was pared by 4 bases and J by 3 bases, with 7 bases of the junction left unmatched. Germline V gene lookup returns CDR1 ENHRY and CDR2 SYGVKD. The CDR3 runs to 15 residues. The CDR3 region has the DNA TGTGCCATCAGTGCTATCGGACAGGGGATCTACGAGCAGTACTTC. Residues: CAISAIGQGIYEQYF.

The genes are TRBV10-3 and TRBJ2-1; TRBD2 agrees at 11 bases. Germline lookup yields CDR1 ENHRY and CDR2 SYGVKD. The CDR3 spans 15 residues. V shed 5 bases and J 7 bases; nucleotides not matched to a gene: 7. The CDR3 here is CAISTTSGSGNEQFF. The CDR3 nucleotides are TGTGCCATCAGTACTACTAGCGGGAGTGGTAATGAGCAGTTCTTC.

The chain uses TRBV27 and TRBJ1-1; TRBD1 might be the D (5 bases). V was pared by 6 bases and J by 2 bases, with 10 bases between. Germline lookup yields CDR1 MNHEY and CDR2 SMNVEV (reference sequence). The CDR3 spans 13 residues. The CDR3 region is CASSRQRNTEAFF. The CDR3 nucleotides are TGTGCCAGCAGCCGACAGAGAAACACTGAAGCTTTCTTT.